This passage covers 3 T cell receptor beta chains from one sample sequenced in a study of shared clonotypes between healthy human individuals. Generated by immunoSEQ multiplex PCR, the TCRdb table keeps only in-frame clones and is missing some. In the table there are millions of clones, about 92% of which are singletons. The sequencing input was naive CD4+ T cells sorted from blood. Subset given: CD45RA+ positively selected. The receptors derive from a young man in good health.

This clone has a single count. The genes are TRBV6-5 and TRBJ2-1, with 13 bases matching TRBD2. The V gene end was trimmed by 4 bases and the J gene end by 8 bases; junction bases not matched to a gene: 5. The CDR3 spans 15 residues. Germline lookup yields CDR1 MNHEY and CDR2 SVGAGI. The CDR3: CASSSTSGGIYEQFF. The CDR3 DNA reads TGTGCCAGCAGTTCGACTAGCGGGGGGATATATGAGCAGTTCTTC.

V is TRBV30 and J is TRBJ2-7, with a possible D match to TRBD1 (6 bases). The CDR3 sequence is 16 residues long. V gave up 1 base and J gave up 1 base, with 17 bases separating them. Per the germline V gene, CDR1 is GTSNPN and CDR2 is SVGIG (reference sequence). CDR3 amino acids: CAWSAERNRASYEQYF. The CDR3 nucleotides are TGTGCCTGGAGTGCAGAGCGGAACAGGGCGTCCTACGAGCAGTACTTC.

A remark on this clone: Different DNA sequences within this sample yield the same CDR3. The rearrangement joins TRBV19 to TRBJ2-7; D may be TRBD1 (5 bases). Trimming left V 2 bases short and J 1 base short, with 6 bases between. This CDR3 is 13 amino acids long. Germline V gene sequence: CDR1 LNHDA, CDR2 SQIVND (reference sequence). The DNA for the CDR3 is TGTGCCAGTAGTATACAGGGATCCTACGAGCAGTACTTC. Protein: CASSIQGSYEQYF.